These 10 T cell receptor beta chains were all obtained from the same sample, sequenced in a study of T cell changes during pregnancy in multiple sclerosis. Generated by immunoSEQ multiplex PCR, the TCRdb table keeps only in-frame clones and is missing some. The sample includes about 40,000 clones, about 88% of them seen just once. The sample in question was CD8+ T cells from peripheral blood mononuclear cells, obtained in the first trimester of pregnancy. The receptors shown here come from a female donor with multiple sclerosis, enrolled in a pregnancy study.

The rearrangement uses TRBV9 and TRBJ2-3; no clear D gene. The V and J ends lost 4 bases and 3 bases respectively, with 3 bases between them. CDR1 is SGDLS and CDR2 is YYNGEE in the germline V gene. CDR3 length: 11 amino acids. DNA of the CDR3: TGTGCCAGCAGCCATACAGATACGCAGTATTTT. The encoded protein is CASSHTDTQYF. Drawing the rest from reference TRBV9 and TRBJ2-3, the complete variable domain is DSGVTQTPKHLITATGQRVTLRCSPRSGDLSVYWYQQSLDQGLQFLIQYYNGEERAKGNILERFSAQQFPDLHSELNLSSLELGDSALYFCASSHTDTQYFGPGTRLTVL.

This clone was detected only a few times. The rearrangement joins TRBV2 to TRBJ1-5; D not resolved. The CDR3 has 13 residues. Trimming removed 7 bases at V and 3 bases at J, with 10 bases between. CDR1 and CDR2 (germline): SNHLY, FYNNEI. The DNA of the CDR3 is TGTGCCAGCACCGGTGAGGACAATCAGCCCCAGCATTTT. As protein: CASTGEDNQPQHF.

The gene calls are TRBV29-1 and TRBJ2-7; tentatively, D is TRBD2 (6 bases). The CDR3 is made up of 14 amino acids. Germline V lookup: CDR1 SQVTM, CDR2 ANQGSEA. The ends were cut back, 4 bases at V and 0 bases at J, with 13 bases in the middle. The CDR3 loop is CSVGGRLNSYEQYF. The DNA for the CDR3 is TGCAGCGTTGGGGGGAGGCTTAACTCCTACGAGCAGTACTTC.

This chain joins TRBV9 and TRBJ1-5; D not certain. Germline V lookup: CDR1 SGDLS, CDR2 YYNGEE. The CDR3 has 14 amino acids. Trimming left V 7 bases short and J 4 bases short, with 15 bases between. In DNA form, the CDR3 reads TGTGCCAGCGGTCCAGGCCAGGCTAATCAGCCCCAGCATTTT. Encoded protein: CASGPGQANQPQHF.

The genes are TRBV6-4 and TRBJ2-3; 12 nucleotides line up with TRBD2. Germline lookup yields CDR1 MRHNA and CDR2 SNTAGT. J was trimmed by 4 bases and V by 5 bases; bases with no gene match: 1. This CDR3 region has 14 residues. The CDR3 loop reads CASSLAGGPDTQYF. The CDR3 nucleotides read TGTGCCAGCAGTCTAGCGGGGGGGCCAGATACGCAGTATTTT.

The chain joins TRBV19 to TRBJ2-7, with 8 nucleotides matching TRBD1. The CDR3 runs to 14 residues. Trimming cost V 5 bases and J 2 bases; bases outside gene matches: 5. Germline CDR1 and CDR2: LNHDA and SQIVND (reference sequence). CDR3 nucleotides: TGTGCCAGTAGTTATCCGGGACAGGCCTACGAGCAGTACTTC. Residues: CASSYPGQAYEQYF.

The rearrangement uses TRBV5-1 and TRBJ1-2; D not certain. Germline CDR1 SGHRS, CDR2 YFSETQ. The CDR3 runs to 13 residues. The ends were cut back, 4 bases at V and 4 bases at J, with 11 bases in the middle. CDR3 nucleotide sequence: TGCGCCAGCAGCCTGGAGCAGGCCTATGGCTACACCTTC. It codes for CASSLEQAYGYTF.

The J gene is TRBJ2-3, the V gene TRBV9; 8 nucleotides align to TRBD2. V gave up 0 bases and J gave up 0 bases; unmatched junction bases: 6. CDR1 is SGDLS and CDR2 is YYNGEE in the germline V gene. The CDR3 is 17 residues long. CDR3 amino acids: CASSVVVSGASTDTQYF. CDR3 nucleotides: TGTGCCAGCAGCGTAGTCGTTAGCGGGGCTAGCACAGATACGCAGTATTTT.

The V gene is TRBV4-3, the J gene TRBJ2-3, with D unclear. Trimming left V 0 bases short and J 7 bases short, with 8 bases between. Germline-derived CDR1 and CDR2 are LGHNA and YSLEER. The CDR3 covers 13 residues. The CDR3: CASSQDLGNTQYF. The CDR3 region has the DNA TGCGCCAGCAGCCAAGATCTAGGAAATACGCAGTATTTT.

This chain uses TRBV7-3 with TRBJ1-1, with 8 bases aligning to TRBD1. The CDR3 loop spans 14 amino acids. After removal of 3 bases from V and 3 bases from J, the junction contained 3 bases not matched to a gene. Germline V gene lookup returns CDR1 SGHTA and CDR2 FQGTGA. CDR3 coding DNA: TGTGCCAGCAGCTTCACAGGGGGAGACACTGAAGCTTTCTTT. As protein: CASSFTGGDTEAFF. The entire variable domain, with the rest obtained from reference TRBV7-3 and TRBJ1-1, is as follows: GAGVSQTPSNKVTEKGKYVELRCDPISGHTALYWYRQSLGQGPEFLIYFQGTGAADDSGLPNDRFFAVRPEGSVSTLKIQRTERGDSAVYLCASSFTGGDTEAFFGQGTRLTVV.